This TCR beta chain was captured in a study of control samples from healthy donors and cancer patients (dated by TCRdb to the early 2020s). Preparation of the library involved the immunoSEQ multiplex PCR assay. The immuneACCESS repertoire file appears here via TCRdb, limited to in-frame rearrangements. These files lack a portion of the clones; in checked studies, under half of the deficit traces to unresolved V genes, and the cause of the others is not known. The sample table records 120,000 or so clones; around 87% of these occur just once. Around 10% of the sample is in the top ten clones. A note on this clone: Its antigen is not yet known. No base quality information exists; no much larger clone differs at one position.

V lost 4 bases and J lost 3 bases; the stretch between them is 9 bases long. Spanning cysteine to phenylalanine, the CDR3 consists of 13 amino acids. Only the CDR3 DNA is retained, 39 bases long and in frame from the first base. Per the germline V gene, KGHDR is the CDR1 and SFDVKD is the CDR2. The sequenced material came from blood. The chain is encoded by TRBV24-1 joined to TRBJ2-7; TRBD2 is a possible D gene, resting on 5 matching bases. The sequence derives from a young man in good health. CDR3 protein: CATSDPTSYEQYF. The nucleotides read TGTGCCACCAGTGACCCTACTAGCTACGAGCAGTACTTC.